This T cell receptor (beta chain) was recovered during a study of spatial heterogeneity in lung cancer. Study-wide context: Beta-chain sequences were consistently detected more often than alpha-chain sequences.

Study outcomes and limitations: Tracking of tumor mutation counts was seen in expanded intratumoral alpha and beta TCR counts. The study estimated about 7.2% alpha and about 12% beta chain coverage of tumor T cells.

Germline V CDR1 and CDR2: SGHRS, YFSETQ. The CDR3 sequence is 13 residues long. The junction had 0 bases not matched to a gene; V was cut back by 1 base and J by 2 bases. This clonotype was observed many times. The antigen remains unidentified. Time point meaning: sample taken at primary tumor resection. Whole RNA from tumor, nontumor lung or frozen PBMC was sequenced unsorted. TCR cDNA molecules each carried a unique molecular identifier. Using its own MiXCR run on the 5' RACE reads, TCRdb lists one record per CDR3 protein. The sample carries about 16,000 distinct CDR3 sequences, around 7% recorded once.

The V and J genes are TRBV5-1 and TRBJ2-7; 7 nucleotides align to TRBD1. The receptor comes from a female donor with early-stage non-small cell lung cancer. Sequencing was performed on lung tumor tissue, taken at surgery. The chain's CDR3 is CASSLQGAYEQYF. In nucleotides, the CDR3 is TGCGCCAGCAGCTTGCAGGGGGCCTACGAGCAGTACTTC. The complete variable domain, with remaining parts taken from reference TRBV5-1 and TRBJ2-7, reads KAGVTQTPRYLIKTRGQQVTLSCSPISGHRSVSWYQQTPGQGLQFLFEYFSETQRNKGNFPGRFSGRQFSNSRSEMNVSTLELGDSALYLCASSLQGAYEQYFGPGTRLTVT.